Below, one T cell receptor beta chain is given with its context. What antigen it recognizes has not been identified. It has no much larger one-base neighbor in the sample; base qualities were not kept. TCRbeta CDR3 regions were amplified from genomic DNA using the immunoSEQ Assay, a bias-controlled multiplex PCR. For the original study's pipeline: Nucleated cell counts per sample were estimated from amplification of reference gene primers within the assay. To quantify the absolute abundance of each unique TCRbeta CDR3 rearrangement, sequence reads were collapsed and filtered. Productive Simpson clonality was computed per sample as the square root of Simpson's diversity index over productive rearrangements. TCRdb stores this immuneACCESS table with in-frame sequences only. Part of the clones is absent; in the studies checked, under half of the shortfall reflects unresolved V genes, and no reason is known for the rest. From that table come the V and J calls and clone size; the DNA was used to work out D and trimming. The sample contains 70,000 to 95,000 clones, 75% to 95% of them found a single time. The top ten clones comprise 3% to 4.5% of the sample.

This record comes from a study of blood T cell repertoires in COVID-19 (dated by TCRdb to the early 2020s). Study-wide context: Collaborator samples came from the United States, Italy and Spain and covered acute and convalescent phases of COVID-19. The material from the prospective study consisted of cDNA or gDNA derived from T cells, B-cell-depleted T cells, or PBMCs. Subjects who had been exposed to COVID-19, were actively infected with it, or had recovered from it provided the deeply sampled blood TCRbeta repertoires that made up the dataset. The repertoires were released in a freely available public database meant as a resource for research on the immune response to SARS-CoV-2. Samples came from the ongoing ImmuneRACE study (first 160 participants) plus 1,254 subjects from 6 global collaborators. A de-identified subject ID, COVID-19 status, age in years and sex were almost always included in the sample metadata. Where available, HLA class I and class II types were taken from metadata supplied by the sample provider and were not determined by assay-based typing.

Whole blood was collected in K2EDTA tubes by collaborating institutions according to the institutions' own protocols. For TCRbeta analysis, collaborators shipped samples as frozen whole blood, isolated PBMCs, or DNA extracted from either of those sample types. General conclusions and limits of the study: Clinical and demographic metadata were provided uncurated, with the amount varying by source and participant.

Inclusive of the bounding cysteine and phenylalanine, the CDR3 is 16 residues long. CDR3 DNA only is kept here, 48 bases in frame from base 1. Compared with germline, V lacks 7 bases and J lacks 3 bases; bases without a gene match: 13. Reading the germline V gene (reference sequence) gives CDR1 MNHEY and CDR2 SMNVEV. Sample: peripheral blood. The chain is assembled from TRBV27 and TRBJ1-2, with 8 junctional bases fitting TRBD1. The origin of this receptor is a woman aged 45-60 years in a cohort sampled during active COVID-19. The CDR3: CASNPPTGGSDYGYTF. The bases read TGTGCCAGCAACCCTCCAACAGGGGGAAGTGACTATGGCTACACCTTC.